The rows below give T cell receptor beta chains drawn from one sample of a study of T cell responses to AZD1222 COVID-19 vaccine. The table came from immunoSEQ multiplex PCR; TCRdb's copy has only in-frame clones and leaves some out. Of roughly 200,000 clones in the sample, 80% to 95% were seen once. This specimen was peripheral blood, taken 28 days after the second AZD1222 dose. The source of these receptors is an adult who received the AZD1222 COVID-19 vaccine. Each CDR3 is given with its conserved first and last residue. A D gene is named only where the DNA matches it firmly. Not all rows give a size; the values are once, few, many and, for expanded clones, a class.

abundance: NA; v_gene: TRBV19; len: 15; j_gene: TRBJ1-1; d_gene: NA; CDR3aa: CASSLYGRMNTEAFF; CDR3nt: TGTGCCAGTAGTCTATACGGGAGAATGAACACTGAAGCTTTCTTT
abundance: NA; v_gene: TRBV18; len: 14; j_gene: TRBJ2-1; d_gene: NA; CDR3aa: CASSSSDGDNEQFF; CDR3nt: TGTGCCAGCTCATCGTCGGACGGAGACAATGAGCAGTTCTTC
abundance: NA; v_gene: TRBV10-2; len: 11; j_gene: TRBJ2-1; d_gene: NA; CDR3aa: CASEQGGEQFF; CDR3nt: TGCGCCAGCGAACAGGGAGGTGAGCAGTTCTTC
abundance: NA; v_gene: TRBV5-1; len: 14; j_gene: TRBJ1-2; d_gene: TRBD1; CDR3aa: CASSLLDRGDGYTF; CDR3nt: TGCGCCAGCAGCTTGCTCGACAGGGGAGACGGCTACACCTTC
abundance: NA; v_gene: TRBV5-1; len: 15; j_gene: TRBJ1-1; d_gene: TRBD1; CDR3aa: CASSGGQGLNTEAFF; CDR3nt: TGCGCCAGCAGCGGGGGACAGGGGCTGAACACTGAAGCTTTCTTT
abundance: NA; v_gene: TRBV19; len: 15; j_gene: TRBJ2-7; d_gene: TRBD2; CDR3aa: CASSFGTSGNNEQYF; CDR3nt: TGTGCCAGTAGTTTCGGGACTAGCGGGAATAACGAGCAGTACTTC
abundance: NA; v_gene: TRBV5-6; len: 17; j_gene: TRBJ2-4; d_gene: NA; CDR3aa: CASSPWAQGLAKNIQYF; CDR3nt: TGTGCCAGCAGCCCCTGGGCTCAGGGGTTAGCCAAAAACATTCAGTACTTC
abundance: NA; v_gene: TRBV9; len: 13; j_gene: TRBJ1-5; d_gene: NA; CDR3aa: CASSAGMHQPQHF; CDR3nt: TGTGCCAGCAGCGCCGGAATGCATCAGCCCCAGCATTTT
abundance: NA; v_gene: TRBV4-3; len: 14; j_gene: TRBJ1-5; d_gene: NA; CDR3aa: CASSPYRGGQPQHF; CDR3nt: TGCGCCAGCAGCCCTTATCGGGGGGGGCAGCCCCAGCATTTT
abundance: NA; v_gene: TRBV30; len: 14; j_gene: TRBJ2-7; d_gene: TRBD1; CDR3aa: CAWRGQGRLSEQYF; CDR3nt: TGTGCCTGGAGAGGACAGGGGAGGTTATCCGAGCAGTACTTC
abundance: NA; v_gene: TRBV10-2; len: 10; j_gene: TRBJ2-7; d_gene: NA; CDR3aa: CASLGDEQYF; CDR3nt: TGCGCCAGTCTGGGGGACGAGCAGTACTTC
abundance: NA; v_gene: TRBV7-6; len: 17; j_gene: TRBJ2-3; d_gene: NA; CDR3aa: CASSVDHSSAIYVTQYF; CDR3nt: TGTGCCAGCAGCGTAGACCACTCTAGCGCCATTTATGTTACGCAGTATTTT
abundance: once; v_gene: TRBV7-9; len: 19; j_gene: TRBJ2-6; d_gene: TRBD1; CDR3aa: CASSLGWDSLASGANVLTF; CDR3nt: TGTGCCAGCAGCTTAGGGTGGGACAGCCTTGCGTCTGGGGCCAACGTCCTGACTTTC
abundance: NA; v_gene: TRBV5-1; len: 14; j_gene: TRBJ2-3; d_gene: NA; CDR3aa: CASSPGGDTDTQYF; CDR3nt: TGCGCCAGCAGCCCCGGAGGTGACACAGATACGCAGTATTTT
abundance: NA; v_gene: TRBV2; len: 14; j_gene: TRBJ2-3; d_gene: TRBD1; CDR3aa: CASIPGQDTDTQYF; CDR3nt: TGTGCCAGCATTCCCGGACAGGACACAGATACGCAGTATTTT
abundance: few; v_gene: TRBV29-1; len: 15; j_gene: TRBJ2-5; d_gene: TRBD1; CDR3aa: CSVSGTGGGKETQYF; CDR3nt: TGCAGCGTTTCCGGGACAGGGGGCGGAAAAGAGACCCAGTACTTC
abundance: NA; v_gene: TRBV6-2/TRBV6-3; len: 16; j_gene: TRBJ2-2; d_gene: NA; CDR3aa: CASSYGGGGTTGELFF; CDR3nt: TGTGCCAGCAGTTACGGTGGAGGGGGAACCACCGGGGAGCTGTTTTTT
abundance: NA; v_gene: TRBV10-3; len: 13; j_gene: TRBJ2-7; d_gene: TRBD2; CDR3aa: CAIGTSGIQRQYF; CDR3nt: TGTGCCATCGGGACTAGCGGGATCCAAAGGCAGTACTTC
abundance: NA; v_gene: TRBV14; len: 18; j_gene: TRBJ2-1; d_gene: TRBD2; CDR3aa: CASSQEGLVLSSYNEQFF; CDR3nt: TGTGCCAGCAGCCAAGAGGGACTAGTACTGAGCTCCTACAATGAGCAGTTCTTC
abundance: NA; v_gene: TRBV7-2; len: 12; j_gene: TRBJ2-5; d_gene: NA; CDR3aa: CASSPYQETQYF; CDR3nt: TGTGCCAGCAGCCCGTACCAAGAGACCCAGTACTTC
abundance: NA; v_gene: TRBV7-9; len: 14; j_gene: TRBJ2-7; d_gene: TRBD2; CDR3aa: CASSSWTSGDEQYF; CDR3nt: TGTGCCAGCAGCTCCTGGACTAGCGGGGACGAGCAGTACTTC
abundance: NA; v_gene: TRBV7-6; len: 19; j_gene: TRBJ1-3; d_gene: TRBD1; CDR3aa: CASSQRGTGGAGSGNTIYF; CDR3nt: TGTGCCAGCAGCCAGAGGGGGACAGGGGGCGCGGGCTCTGGAAACACCATATATTTT
abundance: NA; v_gene: TRBV7-3; len: 16; j_gene: TRBJ2-5; d_gene: TRBD1; CDR3aa: CASSQRPGTGEETQYF; CDR3nt: TGTGCCAGCAGCCAACGTCCCGGGACAGGGGAGGAGACCCAGTACTTC
abundance: NA; v_gene: TRBV4-1; len: 15; j_gene: TRBJ2-7; d_gene: NA; CDR3aa: CASSPQREIAYEQYF; CDR3nt: TGCGCCAGCAGCCCCCAACGGGAGATCGCCTACGAGCAGTACTTC
abundance: NA; v_gene: TRBV24-1; len: 15; j_gene: TRBJ2-1; d_gene: NA; CDR3aa: CATSDSRPGPGEQFF; CDR3nt: TGTGCCACCAGTGATTCGAGACCGGGTCCAGGTGAGCAGTTCTTC
abundance: NA; v_gene: TRBV6-1; len: 18; j_gene: TRBJ2-5; d_gene: TRBD2; CDR3aa: CASSEYLGTSGPKAAQYF; CDR3nt: TGTGCCAGCAGTGAATATTTAGGGACTAGCGGGCCGAAGGCGGCCCAGTACTTC
abundance: once; v_gene: TRBV6-1; len: 16; j_gene: TRBJ2-1; d_gene: NA; CDR3aa: CASSEFGGNSYNEQFF; CDR3nt: TGTGCCAGCAGTGAATTCGGCGGTAACTCCTACAATGAGCAGTTCTTC
abundance: NA; v_gene: TRBV30; len: 13; j_gene: TRBJ1-6; d_gene: NA; CDR3aa: CAWSLRSNSPLHF; CDR3nt: TGTGCCTGGAGCCTCCGGAGTAATTCACCCCTCCACTTT
abundance: once; v_gene: TRBV6-6; len: 11; j_gene: TRBJ2-2; d_gene: NA; CDR3aa: CASSREGELFF; CDR3nt: TGTGCCAGCAGCCGTGAAGGGGAGCTGTTTTTT
abundance: NA; v_gene: TRBV6-5; len: 16; j_gene: TRBJ2-7; d_gene: TRBD2; CDR3aa: CASSYSPGRGSYEQYF; CDR3nt: TGTGCCAGCAGTTACTCGCCCGGGAGGGGCTCCTACGAGCAGTACTTC
abundance: NA; v_gene: TRBV27; len: 14; j_gene: TRBJ1-5; d_gene: NA; CDR3aa: CASSPRGGYQPQHF; CDR3nt: TGTGCCAGCAGTCCCCGGGGGGGTTATCAGCCCCAGCATTTT
abundance: NA; v_gene: TRBV18; len: 15; j_gene: TRBJ1-1; d_gene: NA; CDR3aa: CASSPTIHSATEAFF; CDR3nt: TGTGCCAGCTCACCGACGATCCATTCCGCCACTGAAGCTTTCTTT
abundance: NA; v_gene: TRBV4-2; len: 16; j_gene: TRBJ2-2; d_gene: TRBD2; CDR3aa: CASSLIGLAHTGELFF; CDR3nt: TGTGCCAGCAGCCTTATTGGACTAGCTCACACCGGGGAGCTGTTTTTT
abundance: NA; v_gene: TRBV27; len: 13; j_gene: TRBJ2-3; d_gene: NA; CDR3aa: CASSLRGTDTQYF; CDR3nt: TGTGCCAGCAGTTTACGGGGCACAGATACGCAGTATTTT
abundance: NA; v_gene: TRBV7-6; len: 13; j_gene: TRBJ1-2; d_gene: NA; CDR3aa: CASSSMPRSGYTF; CDR3nt: TGTGCCAGCAGCTCTATGCCCCGCTCGGGCTACACCTTC
abundance: NA; v_gene: TRBV5-1; len: 14; j_gene: TRBJ2-2; d_gene: NA; CDR3aa: CASSLASNTGELFF; CDR3nt: TGCGCCAGCAGCTTGGCATCGAACACCGGGGAGCTGTTTTTT
abundance: NA; v_gene: TRBV4-1; len: 20; j_gene: TRBJ2-1; d_gene: TRBD2; CDR3aa: CASSQEMENGRPRAYNEQFF; CDR3nt: TGCGCCAGCAGCCAAGAAATGGAAAACGGGAGGCCCCGAGCCTACAATGAGCAGTTCTTC
abundance: NA; v_gene: TRBV12-3/TRBV12-4; len: 11; j_gene: TRBJ2-7; d_gene: NA; CDR3aa: CASSLGPEQYF; CDR3nt: TGTGCCAGCAGTCTGGGACCGGAGCAGTACTTC
abundance: once; v_gene: TRBV27; len: 17; j_gene: TRBJ2-1; d_gene: NA; CDR3aa: CASSLSRPSRSYNEQFF; CDR3nt: TGTGCCAGCAGTTTATCTCGCCCTAGCAGGTCCTACAATGAGCAGTTCTTC
abundance: NA; v_gene: TRBV2; len: 15; j_gene: TRBJ1-2; d_gene: NA; CDR3aa: CASSVRERAPDGYTF; CDR3nt: TGTGCCAGCAGTGTCCGAGAAAGGGCCCCAGATGGCTACACCTTC
abundance: few; v_gene: TRBV18; len: 14; j_gene: TRBJ2-7; d_gene: NA; CDR3aa: CASSPIAETYEQYF; CDR3nt: TGTGCCAGCTCACCTATAGCGGAAACCTACGAGCAGTACTTC
abundance: NA; v_gene: TRBV29-1; len: 15; j_gene: TRBJ2-7; d_gene: TRBD1; CDR3aa: CSVGPQGVPKDEQYF; CDR3nt: TGCAGCGTTGGCCCACAGGGGGTACCCAAGGACGAGCAGTACTTC
abundance: NA; v_gene: TRBV2; len: 14; j_gene: TRBJ1-2; d_gene: TRBD1; CDR3aa: CASSRDRELGSYTF; CDR3nt: TGTGCCAGCAGCCGGGACAGGGAACTTGGGAGCTACACCTTC
abundance: few; v_gene: TRBV5-6; len: 13; j_gene: TRBJ2-3; d_gene: NA; CDR3aa: CASSPPLWDTQYF; CDR3nt: TGTGCCAGCAGCCCTCCTTTGTGGGATACGCAGTATTTT
abundance: NA; v_gene: TRBV5-4; len: 14; j_gene: TRBJ1-4; d_gene: TRBD1; CDR3aa: CASSTGTGNEKLFF; CDR3nt: TGTGCCAGCAGCACCGGGACAGGGAATGAAAAACTGTTTTTT
abundance: NA; v_gene: TRBV4-1; len: 14; j_gene: TRBJ2-5; d_gene: NA; CDR3aa: CASSQGGVQETQYF; CDR3nt: TGCGCCAGCAGCCAAGGGGGAGTTCAAGAGACCCAGTACTTC
abundance: NA; v_gene: TRBV5-6; len: 18; j_gene: TRBJ2-1; d_gene: TRBD2; CDR3aa: CASSFRSPGLAGGQEQFF; CDR3nt: TGTGCCAGCAGCTTCAGGTCACCGGGACTAGCGGGAGGGCAAGAGCAGTTCTTC
abundance: NA; v_gene: TRBV6-5; len: 14; j_gene: TRBJ1-5; d_gene: TRBD1; CDR3aa: CASRTGNGNQPQHF; CDR3nt: TGTGCCAGCAGGACAGGGAATGGCAATCAGCCCCAGCATTTT